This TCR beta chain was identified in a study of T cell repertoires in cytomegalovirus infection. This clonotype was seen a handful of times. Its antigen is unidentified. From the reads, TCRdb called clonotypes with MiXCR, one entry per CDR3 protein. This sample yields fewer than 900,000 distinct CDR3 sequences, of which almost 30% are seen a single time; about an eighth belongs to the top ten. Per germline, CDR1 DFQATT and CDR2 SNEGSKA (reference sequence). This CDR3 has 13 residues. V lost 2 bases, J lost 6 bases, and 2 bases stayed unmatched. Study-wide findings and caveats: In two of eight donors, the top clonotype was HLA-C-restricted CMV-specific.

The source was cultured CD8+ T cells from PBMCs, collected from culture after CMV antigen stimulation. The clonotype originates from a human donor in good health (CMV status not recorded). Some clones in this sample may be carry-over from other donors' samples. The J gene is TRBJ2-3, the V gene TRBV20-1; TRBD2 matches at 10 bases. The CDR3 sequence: CSARSGGGDTQYF. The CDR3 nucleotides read TGCAGTGCTAGAAGCGGGGGGGGTGATACGCAGTATTTT.